The 15 T cell receptor beta chains below all came from one sample that was sequenced in a study of T cell responses to AZD1222 COVID-19 vaccine. Libraries were prepared by immunoSEQ multiplex PCR; TCRdb keeps only in-frame clonotypes and omits some of them. The table has more than 100,000 clones, roughly nine tenths seen once. The input for sequencing was peripheral blood, taken on day 0 of AZD1222 vaccination. Receptors originate from an adult in good health.

The J gene is TRBJ1-4, the V gene TRBV6-5; TRBD1 aligns across 7 bases. The CDR3 extends over 15 amino acids. Unmatched junction bases numbered 4, after V lost 6 bases and J lost 0 bases. The germline gives CDR1 MNHEY, CDR2 SVGAGI. The CDR3 nucleotides read TGTGCCAGCAGAGGGACAGACACAACTAATGAAAAACTGTTTTTT. This gives the protein CASRGTDTTNEKLFF.

The genes are TRBV20-1 and TRBJ1-4, with D unclear. CDR1 is DFQATT and CDR2 is SNEGSKA in the germline V gene (reference sequence). Trimming took off 3 bases at V and 4 bases at J, with 9 bases between the two ends. The CDR3 is 13 amino acids. The CDR3 region has the DNA TGCAGTGCTAGTAGGGCTCTTAATGAAAAACTGTTTTTT. Encoded protein: CSASRALNEKLFF.

The V gene is TRBV29-1, the J gene TRBJ2-7; D remains ambiguous. V was pared by 3 bases and J by 7 bases, with 13 bases between. Germline V CDR1 and CDR2: SQVTM, ANQGSEA. The CDR3 is made up of 12 amino acids. The CDR3 sequence: CSVDRSRGEQYF. The CDR3 DNA reads TGCAGCGTTGACAGGTCCCGTGGGGAGCAGTACTTC.

This rearrangement joins TRBV3-1 (or the pseudogene TRBV3-2) to TRBJ1-1, with D tentatively TRBD1 (5 bases). Germline CDR1 and CDR2: LGHDT and YNNKEL (reference sequence). V lost 0 bases, J lost 5 bases, and 19 bases lay in between. CDR3 length: 17 amino acids. The CDR3 region has the DNA TGTGCCAGCAGCCAAGAAGGTTACACCCTGCGGGGGACTGAAGCTTTCTTT. Protein: CASSQEGYTLRGTEAFF.

The chain employs TRBV20-1 and TRBJ2-3; the D gene could be TRBD1 or TRBD2 (5 bases each). CDR3 length: 13 amino acids. Trimming removed 3 bases at V and 3 bases at J, with 10 bases between. In germline, CDR1 is DFQATT, CDR2 SNEGSKA (reference sequence). CDR3 region: CSASGGVTDTQYF. DNA for the CDR3: TGCAGTGCTAGTGGGGGTGTGACAGATACGCAGTATTTT.

The chain recombines TRBV2 with TRBJ1-2; TRBD1 matches at 8 bases. This CDR3 spans 13 amino acids. Germline V gene lookup returns CDR1 SNHLY and CDR2 FYNNEI. V lost 9 bases, J lost 4 bases, and 7 bases stayed unmatched. The CDR3 here is CASGTDRAYGYTF. The CDR3 nucleotides read TGTGCCAGTGGAACGGACAGGGCCTATGGCTACACCTTC.

The chain recombines TRBV5-4 with TRBJ1-1; D unresolved. The CDR3 sequence is 14 residues long. The germline V gene has CDR1 SGHNT and CDR2 YYREEE (reference sequence). Between the trimmed V and J ends, which lost 2 bases and 0 bases, there was a span of 8 bases. The CDR3 reads CASSFERLNTEAFF. DNA of the CDR3: TGTGCCAGCAGCTTTGAACGGTTGAACACTGAAGCTTTCTTT.

This clone was counted once. The J gene is TRBJ1-6, the V gene TRBV4-1, with TRBD1 matching 7 bases. This CDR3 comprises 17 residues. Germline CDR1 MGHRA, CDR2 YSYEKL. Germline trimming cut 6 bases from V and 7 bases from J; bases unmatched to any gene: 15. The CDR3: CASRHWVPKDRNSPLHF. CDR3 nucleotide sequence: TGCGCCAGCAGGCACTGGGTCCCAAAGGACAGGAATTCACCCCTCCACTTT.

The chain recombines TRBV28 with TRBJ1-3; D gene ambiguous. The germline V gene has CDR1 MDHEN and CDR2 SYDVKM. The CDR3 sequence is 16 residues long. V lost 4 bases and J lost 5, with 18 bases in between. The CDR3 spells CASSSLGSLKRNTIYF. In DNA, the CDR3 is TGTGCCAGCAGTTCGTTAGGGTCTCTAAAGAGAAACACCATATATTTT. Variable domain in full (rest from reference TRBV28 and TRBJ1-3): DVKVTQSSRYLVKRTGEKVFLECVQDMDHENMFWYRQDPGLGLRLIYFSYDVKMKEKGDIPEGYSVSREKKERFSLILESASTNQTSMYLCASSSLGSLKRNTIYFGEGSWLTVV.

The chain recombines TRBV5-6 with TRBJ1-5; TRBD1 might be the D (5 bases). V was clipped by 3 bases and J by 9 bases, with 13 bases between them. The germline CDR1 and CDR2 sequences are SGHDT and YYEEEE. The CDR3 is 13 amino acids. CDR3: CASSSVGTRPQHF. In nucleotides, the CDR3 is TGTGCCAGCAGCTCGGTAGGGACTAGGCCCCAGCATTTT.

The chain employs TRBV24-1 and TRBJ2-1, with D hard to call. Germline-derived CDR1 and CDR2 are KGHDR and SFDVKD. Between the trimmed V and J ends, which lost 7 bases and 6 bases, there was a span of 9 bases. The CDR3 contains 12 residues. CDR3 coding DNA: TGTGCCACCAGCCTAGTGAGCAATGAGCAGTTCTTC. This sequence encodes CATSLVSNEQFF.

The J gene is TRBJ2-7, the V gene TRBV6-1; D might be TRBD2 (5 bases). V was trimmed by 3 bases and J by 5 bases, leaving 20 bases between them. Germline lookup yields CDR1 MNHNS and CDR2 SASEGT. The CDR3 contains 16 residues. The CDR3 reads CASSDPPLAYIHEQYF. The CDR3 region has the DNA TGTGCCAGCAGTGACCCCCCGCTAGCTTATATCCACGAGCAGTACTTC.

The genes are TRBV2 and TRBJ2-1, with D possibly being TRBD2 (6 bases). Trimming pared 7 bases from V and 4 bases from J, leaving 17 bases between. This CDR3 contains 15 residues. Germline V gives CDR1 SNHLY, CDR2 FYNNEI. The CDR3 nucleotides are TGTGCCAGCACCTCCGAGGCCGCGGGGTACAATGAGCAGTTCTTC. This sequence encodes CASTSEAAGYNEQFF.

The rearrangement links TRBV18 to TRBJ1-4; D call uncertain. CDR3 length equals 14 residues. Trimming shortened V by 3 bases and J by 8 bases, and 13 bases separated the two germline ends. CDR1 is KGHSH and CDR2 is LQKENI in the germline V gene. CDR3 amino acids: CASSPPAGGEKLFF. DNA for the CDR3: TGTGCCAGCTCACCCCCCGCCGGAGGCGAAAAACTGTTTTTT. Combining the CDR3 with reference TRBV18 and TRBJ1-4 gives the whole variable domain NAGVMQNPRHLVRRRGQEARLRCSPMKGHSHVYWYRQLPEEGLKFMVYLQKENIIDESGMPKERFSAEFPKEGPSILRIQQVVRGDSAAYFCASSPPAGGEKLFFGSGTQLSVL.

The chain joins TRBV6-5 to TRBJ1-1; weak D call: TRBD1 (5 bases). This CDR3 has 14 residues. CDR1 is MNHEY, CDR2 SVGAGI, per germline. V was trimmed by 7 bases and J by 4 bases, leaving 16 bases between them. The CDR3 sequence is CASTPLGVSTEAFF. CDR3 DNA sequence: TGTGCCAGCACCCCTCTGGGGGTAAGCACTGAAGCTTTCTTT.